What follows describes a single TCR beta chain. The sample originates from a study of blood T cell repertoires in COVID-19. Study in general: The cDNA or gDNA used as material had been derived from T cells, B-cell-depleted T cells, or PBMCs.

The data were produced by immunoSEQ multiplex PCR, yet TCRdb's version contains in-frame clones alone and is incomplete. The repertoire holds just over 95,000 clones, with over 75% as singletons. The CDR3 loop spans 14 amino acids. Germline-derived CDR1 and CDR2 are SGHRS and YFSETQ. V was trimmed by 4 bases and J by 5 bases, leaving 14 bases between them. Sequenced input: peripheral blood. The sequence came from a middle-aged man with acute or convalescent COVID-19. The genes are TRBV5-1 and TRBJ2-3, with no clear D. CDR3 region: CASSPPQEGDTQYF. CDR3 DNA: TGCGCCAGCAGCCCGCCCCAGGAAGGAGATACGCAGTATTTT.